This entry concerns a single TCR beta chain. In the source study's methods: Amplifying reference gene primers gave estimates of nucleated cell counts. Assay used: immunoSEQ multiplex PCR; TCRdb lists only in-frame clones, some missing. The V and J calls and clone size come from that table; D and trimming were worked out from the DNA. The table lists about 280,000 clones, nearly 90% of them singletons, with roughly 1.5% in the top ten. The source of the sample is a study of blood T cell repertoires in COVID-19. Study information: COVID-19 samples, acute and convalescent, were from the United States, Italy and Spain.

This CDR3 spans 15 amino acids. The V end lost 2 bases, the J end lost 9 bases, and 17 bases lay between the germline ends. CDR1 and CDR2 from the germline V gene are MRHNA and SNTAGT. This TCR was sampled from a woman under 30 with acute COVID-19. Sequencing was carried out using PBMCs or T cells enriched from blood (not recorded which). V is TRBV6-4 and J is TRBJ2-1; D is possibly TRBD2 (6 bases). Here the CDR3 reads CASSDRSGAGFEQFF. The CDR3 DNA follows: TGTGCCAGCAGTGACCGGTCGGGAGCGGGTTTTGAGCAGTTCTTC.